The present T cell receptor beta chain was sequenced within a study of PD-1 blockade in classical Hodgkin lymphoma. General observations from the study: Why repertoires differed is undefined; disease activity or prior therapy possibly contributed. Reported baseline diversity: healthy donors highest, relapsed/refractory patients lowest.

With respect to this clone: Its antigen is unknown.

Trimming cost V 0 bases and J 4 bases, with 9 bases left between them. Germline CDR1 is MNHEY and CDR2 is SVGAGI. The CDR3 covers 14 residues. Sample time point: newly diagnosed, previously untreated cHL patient sample. With magnetic negative selection, CD4+ T cells were purified from PBMCs that had been thawed. Acting as the comparison were PBMCs from newly diagnosed, untreated classical Hodgkin lymphoma. TCRdb keeps only in-frame clones here, not all; method: immunoSEQ multiplex PCR. The data show tens of thousands of clones, 75% to 90% seen once. Sequenced material: CD4+ T cells from blood. This rearrangement joins TRBV6-5 to TRBJ1-2, with D possibly matching TRBD1 (5 bases). The receptor's source is a human donor with classical Hodgkin lymphoma. The CDR3 nucleotides are TGTGCCAGCAGTTACTCAGGGGTCGGCTATGGCTACACCTTC. Protein sequence: CASSYSGVGYGYTF.